These 24 T cell receptor beta chains were all obtained from the same sample, sequenced in a study of CXCR3-negative and CXCR3-positive naive CD8 T cells. TRB cDNA was prepared as libraries by UMI-labeled 5' RACE. TCRdb reanalyzed the 5' RACE reads, giving one entry per CDR3 protein sequence and no DNA. This table holds more than 40,000 distinct CDR3 sequences. The sequenced material came from naive CXCR3- CD8+ T cells from blood. Subset noted: CD45RO-CCR7+CD27+CD95- naive CD8+ T cells lacking CXCR3 (TNR3-). These receptors were collected from a human donor in good health. Some clones in this sample may be carry-over from other donors' samples.

The chain has TRBV28 and TRBJ2-3. Germline V gene sequence: CDR1 MDHEN, CDR2 SYDVKM. The CDR3 is 14 amino acids. This CDR3 is CASSLEVSTDTQYF.

The chain joins TRBV29-1 to TRBJ2-1; TCRdb gives TRBD2 as the D gene, but with no DNA this cannot be confirmed. Per germline, CDR1 SQVTM and CDR2 ANQGSEA. This CDR3 is 17 amino acids long. The CDR3 protein is CSVTRLAGGPTDNEQFF.

This chain uses TRBV5-1 with TRBJ2-3; TCRdb picks TRBD1, but there is no DNA to check that call. There are 14 residues in the CDR3. Looked up from germline, CDR1 is SGHRS and CDR2 is YFSETQ. The CDR3 is CASSLVNRADTQYF.

J is TRBJ2-1 and V is TRBV28; checking the TCRdb D call of TRBD1 is not possible without DNA. Germline V gene data show CDR1 as MDHEN and CDR2 as SYDVKM. The CDR3 length is 15 residues. The CDR3 sequence: CASSLTYRGHNEQFF.

The rearrangement links TRBV5-5 to TRBJ2-1; with no DNA, the TCRdb D assignment of TRBD1 cannot be verified. This CDR3 is built from 15 residues. Per the germline V gene, CDR1 is SGHKS and CDR2 is YYEKEE (reference sequence). The CDR3 reads CASSLEGQGYNEQFF.

J is TRBJ2-1 and V is TRBV3-1; TCRdb designates TRBD2, a call that cannot be tested without DNA. The CDR3 consists of 19 residues. Germline-derived CDR1 and CDR2 are LGHDT and YNNKEL (reference sequence). This CDR3 reads CASSPFGTWRNSGLDEQFF.

CDR3 residues: CATSRPEAGGETQYF. The chain uses TRBV15 and TRBJ2-5; TCRdb's D call, TRBD1, is unchecked because there is no DNA. Germline V gene sequence: CDR1 LNHNV, CDR2 YYDKDF (reference sequence). The CDR3 contains 15 residues.

The chain combines TRBV7-9 with TRBJ1-1; TCRdb designates TRBD1, a call that cannot be tested without DNA. The CDR3 loop spans 13 amino acids. Germline V lookup: CDR1 SEHNR, CDR2 FQNEAQ (reference sequence). CDR3 protein: CASSSRDSVEAFF.

CDR3 loop: CASSQRTGTGDYGYTF. This chain uses TRBV4-1 with TRBJ1-2; TCRdb's D gene call, TRBD1, goes unchecked for lack of DNA. The CDR3 consists of 16 residues. Per germline, CDR1 MGHRA and CDR2 YSYEKL.

This rearrangement joins TRBV28 to TRBJ1-5; the TCRdb call, TRBD1, lacks DNA for checking. The germline CDR1 and CDR2 sequences are MDHEN and SYDVKM. There are 16 residues in the CDR3. The CDR3 here is CASSLSTLRAVQPQHF.

V is TRBV7-6 and J is TRBJ2-1; TCRdb names TRBD2, which stays unverified in the absence of DNA. CDR1 and CDR2 (germline): SGHVS, FNYEAQ. CDR3 length: 15 residues. CDR3: CASSPWIAGGDEQFF.

The V and J genes are TRBV19 and TRBJ2-2; without DNA, the TCRdb call of TRBD1 cannot be checked. The CDR3 spans 16 residues. The germline V gene encodes CDR1 LNHDA and CDR2 SQIVND (reference sequence). The CDR3 reads CASSIGQVIFTGELFF.

The chain is built from TRBV7-9 and TRBJ2-7; TCRdb names TRBD2, which stays unverified in the absence of DNA. There are 13 residues in the CDR3. The germline CDR1 and CDR2 sequences are SEHNR and FQNEAQ (reference sequence). CDR3 loop: CASSAGLTSEQYF.

The V call is TRBV20-1, the J call TRBJ2-5; there is no DNA to check the TCRdb D call of TRBD1. CDR1 DFQATT and CDR2 SNEGSKA come from the germline V gene (reference sequence). This CDR3 spans 14 amino acids. The CDR3 sequence: CSARAGDVQETQYF.

This rearrangement joins TRBV19 to TRBJ1-5. Germline-derived CDR1 and CDR2 are LNHDA and SQIVND (reference sequence). This CDR3 has 14 residues. The CDR3 sequence is CASTRGSSNQPQHF.

The chain links TRBV11-2 to TRBJ2-7. From germline, CDR1 is SGHAT and CDR2 FQNNGV. This CDR3 has 14 amino acids. CDR3: CASSLLSYSYEQYF.

The chain recombines TRBV9 with TRBJ2-5. The CDR3 has 13 residues. CDR1 SGDLS and CDR2 YYNGEE come from the germline V gene. The CDR3 loop reads CASSQGNRKTQYF.

The chain uses TRBV7-3 and TRBJ2-1. Germline V gives CDR1 SGHTA, CDR2 FQGTGA. This CDR3 is 13 amino acids long. The CDR3 is CASSLTMSVEQFF. The variable domain in full, completed from reference TRBV7-3 and TRBJ2-1, reads GAGVSQTPSNKVTEKGKYVELRCDPISGHTALYWYRQSLGQGPEFLIYFQGTGAADDSGLPNDRFFAVRPEGSVSTLKIQRTERGDSAVYLCASSLTMSVEQFFGPGTRLTVL.

The chain is built from TRBV21-1 and TRBJ2-5; TCRdb picks TRBD2, but there is no DNA to check that call. TRBV21-1 is described as a pseudogene. The CDR3 runs 19 residues. CDR3 sequence: CASSKVEDFAGSGGETQYF.

The V gene is TRBV12-3 or TRBV12-4, the J gene TRBJ2-5; TCRdb's D call, TRBD2, is unchecked because there is no DNA. The CDR3 extends over 15 amino acids. Here the CDR3 reads CASSLLPPSRETQYF.

This chain joins TRBV15 and TRBJ2-7; the D call of TRBD2 rests on TCRdb alone, since no DNA is present to check it. The CDR3 is made up of 15 amino acids. The germline V gene encodes CDR1 LNHNV and CDR2 YYDKDF (reference sequence). This CDR3 is CATSIPGLRPYEQYF.

This rearrangement joins TRBV29-1 to TRBJ2-2; the TRBD2 assignment by TCRdb is unverifiable without DNA. CDR1 and CDR2 from the germline V gene are SQVTM and ANQGSEA. The CDR3 spans 15 residues. The CDR3 loop reads CSVDTSGVGAGELFF.

The J gene is TRBJ1-2, the V gene TRBV6-5; TCRdb names TRBD1, which stays unverified in the absence of DNA. CDR3 size: 11 residues. CDR1 is MNHEY and CDR2 is SVGAGI in the germline V gene. The CDR3 spells CASSSGDGYTF.

The gene calls are TRBV7-8 and TRBJ2-5; TCRdb picks TRBD2, but there is no DNA to check that call. The V gene's germline CDR1 is SGHVS and CDR2 FQNEAQ. The CDR3 loop spans 15 amino acids. The CDR3 loop reads CASPRGLAGEETQYF.